This record covers a single TCR beta chain. The antigen is undetermined. This specimen comes from a study of cytomegalovirus exposure and HLA in healthy donors. Background on the study: A prior analysis found 117 million unique TCR beta sequences from approximately 200 million T cells. Study conclusions and caveats: It was reportedly the case that the classifier diagnosed cytomegalovirus status with high specificity and sensitivity. The authors enumerated 150 to 200 TCR beta chains as linked to cytomegalovirus.

These donors, healthy bone marrow donors, were studied. The study ran its PCR with 60 Vbeta and 13 Jbeta primers. TCRdb's copy holds only in-frame clones and misses some; the assay was immunoSEQ multiplex PCR. Of roughly 170,000 clones detected, more than 65% appear once; the ten largest clones hold approximately 1.8%. The source of this sequence is a woman in her twenties or thirties in good health and CMV-seronegative. The sequenced sample consisted of PBMCs.

CDR3 DNA: TGTGCCAGCAGCCGGGACAGTTCTTATGGCTACACCTTC. It translates to CASSRDSSYGYTF. V usage is TRBV5-4 and J usage is TRBJ1-2; 7 bases line up with TRBD1. The CDR3 is 13 amino acids. Germline CDR1 and CDR2: SGHNT and YYREEE (reference sequence). V lost 4 bases to trimming and J lost 5 bases; unmatched junction nucleotides: 5.